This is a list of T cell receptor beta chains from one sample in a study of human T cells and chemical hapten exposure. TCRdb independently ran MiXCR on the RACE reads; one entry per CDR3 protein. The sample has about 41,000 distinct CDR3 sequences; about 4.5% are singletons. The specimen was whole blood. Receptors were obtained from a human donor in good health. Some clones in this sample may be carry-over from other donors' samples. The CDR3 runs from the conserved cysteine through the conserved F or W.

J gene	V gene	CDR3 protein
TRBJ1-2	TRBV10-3	CASMDKLTNYGYTF
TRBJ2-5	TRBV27	CASTPTPDHSGTQYF
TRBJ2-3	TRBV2	CASSDSPGLVARDTQYF
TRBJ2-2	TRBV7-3	CASSLKGTNTGELFF
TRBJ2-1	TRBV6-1	CASDWLSSYNEQFF
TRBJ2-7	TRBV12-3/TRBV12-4	CASSRGIQGAYEQYF
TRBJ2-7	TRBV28	CASSRYEQYF
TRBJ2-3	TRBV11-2	CASSLDRWDMSNTQYF
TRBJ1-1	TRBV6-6	CASTDRVRAFF
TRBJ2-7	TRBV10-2	CASNQGSTYEQYF
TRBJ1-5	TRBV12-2	CASRLPPRQGWQPQHF
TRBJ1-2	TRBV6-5	CASRRTSRTYGYTF
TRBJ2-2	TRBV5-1	CASRFQVDGTGELFF
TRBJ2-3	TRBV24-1	CATRGGATDTQYF
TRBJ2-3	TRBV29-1	CSVERGSADTQYF
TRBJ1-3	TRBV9	CASSADRDLSGNTIYF
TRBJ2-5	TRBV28	CASRVFPGTGGIPPLQETQYF
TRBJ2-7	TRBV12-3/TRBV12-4	CASLTGLAGGREQYF
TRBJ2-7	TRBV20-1	CSARDETSGAARYF
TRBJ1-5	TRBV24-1	CATSDPRGPRQPQHF
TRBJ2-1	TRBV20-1	CSARGSGRGNEQFF
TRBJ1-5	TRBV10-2	CASRGRGPLNQPQHF
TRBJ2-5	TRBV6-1	CASKIGLALQETQYF
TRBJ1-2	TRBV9	CASTRRGDSYGYTF
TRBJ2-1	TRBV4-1	CASSQDRAGGPRNEQFF
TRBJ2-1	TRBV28	CASIGTGGAGNEQFF
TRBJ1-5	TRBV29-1	CSVGGPMNQPQHF
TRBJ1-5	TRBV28	CASSLSRVYNQPQHF
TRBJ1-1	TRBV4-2	CASSQDGGTEAFF
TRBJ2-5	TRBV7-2	CASSLGGLAAKETQYF
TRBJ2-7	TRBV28	CASSLGHQSYEQYF
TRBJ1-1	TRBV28	CAIAGTGSFEAFF
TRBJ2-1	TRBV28	CASSPPGNFRNEQFF
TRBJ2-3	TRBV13	CASSEKDTQYF
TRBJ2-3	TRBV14	CASSSLALRTDTQYF
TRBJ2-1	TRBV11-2	CASREGPSSYNEQFF
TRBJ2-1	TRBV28	CARLAGGPYNEQFF
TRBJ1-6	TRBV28	CASSLRSTGSADYNSPLHF
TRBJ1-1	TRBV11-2	CASSPPKRRLAFF
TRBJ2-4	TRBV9	CASSVGPTSETIQYF
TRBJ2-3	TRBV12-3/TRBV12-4	CAAGGQPTDTQYF
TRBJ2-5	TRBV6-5	CASSYSGGNQETQYF
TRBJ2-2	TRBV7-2	CASSSTGGTGELFF
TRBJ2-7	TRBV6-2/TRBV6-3	CASMMGYEQYF